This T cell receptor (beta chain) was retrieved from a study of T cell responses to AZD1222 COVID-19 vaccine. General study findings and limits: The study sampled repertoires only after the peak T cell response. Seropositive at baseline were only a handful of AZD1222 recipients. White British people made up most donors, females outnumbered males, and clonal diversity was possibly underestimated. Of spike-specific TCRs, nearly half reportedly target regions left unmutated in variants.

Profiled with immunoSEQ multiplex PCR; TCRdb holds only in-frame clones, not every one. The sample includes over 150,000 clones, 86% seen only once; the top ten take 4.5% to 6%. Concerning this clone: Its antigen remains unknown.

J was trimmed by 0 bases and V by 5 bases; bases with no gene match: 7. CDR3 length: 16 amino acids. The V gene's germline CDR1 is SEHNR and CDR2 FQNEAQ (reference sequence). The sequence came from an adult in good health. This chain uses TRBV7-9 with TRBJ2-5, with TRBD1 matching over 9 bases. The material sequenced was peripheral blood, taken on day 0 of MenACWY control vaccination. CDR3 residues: CASSPRTGEYQETQYF. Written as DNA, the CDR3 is TGTGCCAGCAGCCCGAGGACAGGGGAGTACCAAGAGACCCAGTACTTC.